The clone carrying this T cell receptor (beta chain) has a handful of counts. Its antigen is still unknown. Germline CDR1 is SGDLS and CDR2 is YYNGEE. The CDR3 is 10 amino acids. Trimming removed 10 bases from V and 10 bases from J, with 12 bases in between. The data were obtained in a study of post-analysis software for immune sequencing data. The study, taken as a whole, reports: The study found TRBV5-6, TRBV5-1 and TRBV20-1 among roughly 5 TRBV segments more frequent in patients than controls.

Researchers reported that TCR beta cDNA libraries carried unique molecular identifiers. TCRdb recomputed calls from the PCR reads with MiXCR, one row per CDR3 protein. The table lists 700,000 to 900,000 distinct CDR3 sequences, just over 45% of them singletons. What was sequenced was blood. The TCR originated in a girl aged 5-17 years with multiple sclerosis. The V and J genes are TRBV9 and TRBJ2-1; D unresolved. The CDR3 coding sequence is TGTGCCGCCTGCAAAGGGGAGCAGTTCTTC. Protein sequence: CAACKGEQFF.